This T cell receptor beta chain was retrieved from a study of T cell changes during pregnancy in multiple sclerosis. J lost 2 bases, V lost 5 bases, and 9 bases had no gene match. Germline V gene lookup returns CDR1 SGHTA and CDR2 FQGNSA. CDR3 length equals 15 residues. Only in-frame clones appear in the TCRdb table, and some are missing; sequencing was by immunoSEQ multiplex PCR. The table has roughly 63,000 clones, roughly 93% seen once; the top ten hold less than 4.5%. The TCR sequence derives from a female donor with multiple sclerosis, enrolled in a pregnancy study. Sequencing was performed on CD8+ T cells from peripheral blood mononuclear cells, taken in the second trimester of pregnancy. The chain has TRBV7-2 and TRBJ2-7, with 7 bases that match TRBD1. CDR3 residues: CASSAWDSTTYEQYF. CDR3 nucleotide sequence: TGTGCCAGCAGCGCTTGGGACAGCACGACCTACGAGCAGTACTTC.